This is a list of T cell receptor beta chains from one sample in a study of memory CD4+ T cells and cytomegalovirus serostatus. Repertoires were generated with immunoSEQ multiplex PCR, while TCRdb's copy carries only in-frame clones and drops some. This sample has 50,000 or so clones; approximately 83% occur once, and the top ten carry around 0.63%. Sequencing was done on a sample of memory CD4+ T cells from blood. Every receptor here comes from an adult in good health and CMV-seronegative. Both conserved end residues are part of each CDR3. Fields, in order: V gene, clone size, D gene, J gene, CDR3 protein, CDR3 DNA. D genes are given only for firm matches. A row's size may be missing; if present it is once, few, many or a size class.

TRBV7-2,NA,NA,TRBJ2-1,CASSLARGEQFF,TGTGCCAGCAGCTTAGCTCGCGGTGAGCAGTTCTTC
TRBV7-8,few,NA,TRBJ1-4,CASSLVGVEKKLFF,TGTGCCAGCAGCTTAGTAGGGGTCGAGAAAAAACTGTTTTTT
TRBV27,medium-sized,NA,TRBJ1-6,CASSLIPGGSDNSPLHF,TGTGCCAGCAGTTTAATCCCCGGGGGATCCGATAATTCACCCCTCCACTTT
TRBV2,NA,NA,TRBJ1-1,CASSEKAAQEKAFF,TGTGCCAGCAGTGAAAAGGCAGCCCAAGAGAAAGCTTTCTTT
TRBV7-9,NA,NA,TRBJ1-1,CASSLEHPGNTEAFF,TGTGCCAGCAGCTTAGAGCACCCGGGGAACACTGAAGCTTTCTTT
TRBV19,NA,TRBD1,TRBJ1-5,CASRRDRGRGNQHF,TGTGCCAGTAGGCGGGACAGGGGGCGAGGTAATCAGCATTTT
TRBV9,NA,TRBD1,TRBJ1-1,CASSPLQGASRAFF,TGTGCCAGCAGTCCTCTCCAGGGGGCGAGTCGAGCTTTCTTT
TRBV5-1,NA,NA,TRBJ2-2,CASSLVPTGNTGELFF,TGCGCCAGCAGCTTGGTTCCCACCGGGAACACCGGGGAGCTGTTTTTT
TRBV19,NA,TRBD1,TRBJ1-2,CASSRTGTGKPQNRGYTF,TGTGCCAGTAGTAGAACCGGGACAGGGAAACCCCAAAATAGAGGCTACACCTTC
TRBV7-8,NA,TRBD1,TRBJ1-1,CASSPDRGDTEAFF,TGTGCCAGCAGTCCGGACAGGGGGGACACTGAAGCTTTCTTT
TRBV29-1,NA,TRBD2,TRBJ2-2,CSARTSGGAGELFF,TGCAGCGCCAGGACTAGCGGGGGGGCCGGGGAGCTGTTTTTT
TRBV11-3,NA,TRBD2,TRBJ2-5,CASSLERGSWGTQYF,TGTGCCAGCAGCTTGGAGCGGGGGTCCTGGGGGACCCAGTACTTC
TRBV6-5,once,NA,TRBJ2-1,CASSYSALAPYNEQFF,TGTGCCAGCAGTTACAGCGCCCTAGCTCCCTACAATGAGCAGTTCTTC
TRBV10-3,NA,NA,TRBJ2-1,CAISRQESYNEQFF,TGTGCCATCAGTCGACAGGAGTCCTACAATGAGCAGTTCTTC
TRBV30,few,TRBD1,TRBJ2-2,CAWRIRTGNTGELFF,TGTGCCTGGAGGATCCGGACAGGGAACACCGGGGAGCTGTTTTTT
TRBV5-1,few,NA,TRBJ2-5,CASSLVAIFQETQYF,TGCGCCAGCAGCTTGGTGGCAATCTTTCAAGAGACCCAGTACTTC
TRBV5-1,NA,NA,TRBJ1-6,CASSRGTVNSPLHF,TGCGCCAGCAGCCGCGGGACGGTTAATTCACCCCTCCACTTT
TRBV19,NA,NA,TRBJ2-3,CASSIPGAGTDTQYF,TGTGCCAGTAGTATCCCAGGGGCCGGAACTGATACGCAGTATTTT
TRBV6-5,NA,NA,TRBJ1-2,CASSYSRGHYGYTF,TGTGCCAGCAGTTACTCCAGGGGACACTATGGCTACACCTTC
TRBV5-1,NA,NA,TRBJ2-7,CASSLYREPYEQYF,TGCGCCAGCAGCTTATACAGGGAACCCTACGAGCAGTACTTC
TRBV2,NA,TRBD1,TRBJ2-2,CASSVRTGVTGELFF,TGTGCCAGCAGTGTAAGGACAGGTGTCACCGGGGAGCTGTTTTTT
TRBV5-6,NA,NA,TRBJ2-7,CASRPMGRSSYEQYF,TGTGCCAGCCGTCCTATGGGCAGGAGCTCCTACGAGCAGTACTTC